The rows below give T cell receptor beta chains drawn from one sample of a study of neurological immune-mediated disorders. TCRdb analysed the 5' RACE reads with MiXCR anew, one entry per CDR3 protein. Of 14,000 or so distinct CDR3 sequences listed, about 13% are singletons. The sequenced sample consisted of CD8+ T cells from blood. These receptors all stem from a female donor with HTLV-1-associated myelopathy (HAM/TSP). Each CDR3 is given without its conserved first and last residue.

V gene	CDR3 protein
TRBV3-1	ASSQNSGLYNEQF
TRBV9	ASSGGQGYEQY
TRBV29-1	SVEDWALAGGPGEQY
TRBV7-9	ASSLGGTGPNEKLF
TRBV5-1	ASLMNTGELF
TRBV4-3	ASSQDRGGGPTDTQY
TRBV20-1	SASSTGRSGELF
TRBV5-6	ASSPTGAEQY
TRBV20-1	SASSGTSGSYEQY
TRBV24-1	ATSQGSYYGYT
TRBV29-1	SVEWVSGGPNTGELF
TRBV12-5	ASAGVASAVTDTQY
TRBV20-1	SASGFDYEQY
TRBV5-1	ASSLEETQY
TRBV11-2	ASSRGLLPPVNEQF
TRBV7-9	ASSIYLCSVERYNEQF
TRBV7-9	ASSRLAGFQETQY
TRBV21-1	ASSKNRDGRRVAQY
TRBV7-8	ASSLAGQGWNEQY
TRBV20-1	SASTSGRAYYEQF
TRBV5-1	ASSLEIANEQF
TRBV14	ASSQDPGRPPYTDTQY
TRBV6-5	ASRALVMGTDTQY
TRBV27	ASSSPVLAGDPTDTQY
TRBV27	ASSSPTVSPDTQY
TRBV7-8	ASIKSPGFTDTQY
TRBV6-1	ASSEAGDGYNEQF